There are a few counts of the clone carrying this T cell receptor (beta chain). Sequencing used immunoSEQ multiplex PCR; TCRdb keeps in-frame clones, though not all of them. This sample yields about 2,100 clones, of which 72% are seen a single time; under 25% belongs to the top ten. The CDR3 is 16 amino acids. V shed 5 bases and J shed 5 bases, with 21 bases lying between them. Germline V gene sequence: CDR1 SGHTA, CDR2 FQGNSA. This entry is derived from a study of tumour-infiltrating T cells in Burkitt lymphoma. The V and J genes are TRBV7-2 and TRBJ2-5; D not resolved. The specimen sequenced was tumor tissue. The origin of this receptor is a human donor with diffuse large B-cell lymphoma. The CDR3 coding sequence is TGTGCCAGCAGCCCATACAAGGTTAGAGGCGCGGAGACCCAGTACTTC. As protein: CASSPYKVRGAETQYF.